This T cell receptor beta chain is from a study of relationships among human T cell subsets. On this clonotype itself: Its antigen is unidentified.

The T cell receptor alpha and beta CDR3 regions were amplified from mRNA by semiquantitative ARM-PCR. In ARM-PCR, communal superprimers followed tagged nested gene-specific primers for exponential amplification. Nested primers were removed by exonuclease before the second PCR round. TCRdb independently ran MiXCR on the multiplex PCR reads; one entry per CDR3 protein. The table includes roughly 7,600 distinct CDR3 sequences, roughly 68% detected once. The CDR3 extends over 15 amino acids. Looked up from germline, CDR1 is MNHNY and CDR2 is SVGAGI (reference sequence). Trimming removed 5 bases at V and 0 bases at J, with 8 bases between. Overall study results and limits: V, D, J usage, CDR3 length and N-additions were similar across seven subsets.

Anti-CD45RA microbeads isolated naive and transitional T cells from pooled CD4+ and CD8+ cells. Magnetic beads coated with subset-specific antibodies isolated the T cell subsets. Material: naive and transitional (CD45RA+) T cells sorted from blood. This TCR was recovered from a man aged 40-50 years in good health. This rearrangement joins TRBV6-6 to TRBJ2-6; perhaps D is TRBD1 or TRBD2 (5 bases each). CDR3 DNA sequence: TGTGCCAGCAGTGCAGGGAGCTCTGGGGCCAACGTCCTGACTTTC. Translated, it gives CASSAGSSGANVLTF.